This TCR beta chain was identified during a study of glioma-infiltrating T cells after dendritic cell vaccination (dated by TCRdb to the mid-2010s). In terms of the full investigation: A cohort of about 15 glioblastoma patients from Phase I and II dendritic cell vaccination trials was included, of whom 9 were newly diagnosed and 6 had recurrent disease. Between the early 2000s and the early 2010s, the patients were given dendritic cell vaccination pulsed with autologous tumor lysate. To make the vaccine, monocyte-derived dendritic cells were cultured for roughly seven days with IL-4 and GM-CSF and then pulsed overnight with autologous tumor lysate. Three intradermal dendritic cell vaccine injections were administered to patients at biweekly intervals in the arm below the axilla. In glioblastoma patients vaccinated with dendritic cells, deep sequencing of TCR beta CDR3 regions served to measure tumor-infiltrating lymphocyte content and to compare repertoires between tumor and blood. Survival after dendritic cell vaccination was correlated with TCR sequencing metrics such as TIL content and the overlap between tumor and blood repertoires. The study at large found these results: Longer time to progression and overall survival after dendritic cell vaccination were predicted by higher estimated pretreatment TIL content. The cohort was small and heterogeneous, only a few patients had full blood and tumor sets, and even fewer had initial-recurrent tumor pairs. The TCR overlap response model with three groups was called speculative and said to need prospective validation. No direct relationship between TCR clonality and survival was found, suggesting that a diverse polyclonal response may matter.

Taken with the paper, the label for time point translates to: after dendritic cell vaccination, including at tumor progression/relapse. Patients were selected on the basis of adequate residual fresh-frozen tumor tissue and more than two years of available survival data. Molecular status otherwise varied across the glioblastoma patients, but none of them carried an isocitrate dehydrogenase mutation. PBMC were collected before vaccination, two weeks after the third vaccination, and at tumor progression when it occurred. Genomic DNA was extracted with the Qiagen DNeasy Blood extraction Kit. V is clipped by 4 bases and J by 6 bases, and the sequence between their germline boundaries is 14 bases long. The germline V gene specifies SGHRS as CDR1 and YFSETQ as CDR2. The CDR3 spans 14 residues, from the cysteine through the phenylalanine. Only the CDR3 region is kept as DNA, spanning 42 bases read in frame from base 1.

Using the immunoSEQ assay, TCRB CDR3 regions were amplified from 2 micrograms of genomic DNA, or from all available DNA when less than that was on hand. For multiplex PCR, 60 forward primers for TCR V beta segments and 13 reverse primers for J beta segments were used. Synthetic control templates were spiked into each sample at limiting dilution to estimate reads per starting template. The Illumina HiSeq System generated 87 bp sequencing reads. The authors processed their data as follows. PCR and sequencing errors were removed by merging closely related sequences with a nearest neighbor algorithm. TCR overlap was measured as the percentage of unique tumor TCR beta sequences also present in the same patient's peripheral blood. The source is immuneACCESS, and TCRdb retained only in-frame sequences with V and J called. Part of the clones is not carried over; for the studies checked, unresolved V genes explain less than half of this, and the remainder is unexplained. That table gives V, J and clone size, and the DNA gave D and trimming. Counted in this sample were around 87,000 clones; around 83% of them appeared once. The leading ten clones occupy 6% to 7.5% of the sample.

This clone appeared a few times. This clone's antigen is unknown. Per-nucleotide qualities are absent, and no much larger clonotype sits a single base away. This sequence originates from a human donor with glioblastoma. The chain was built from TRBV5-1 and TRBJ1-5, with no confidently assigned D gene. The sample here was blood, taken after dendritic cell vaccination. The CDR3 protein: CASSVAGGIQPQHF. The DNA sequence reads TGCGCCAGCAGCGTGGCCGGTGGTATTCAGCCCCAGCATTTT.